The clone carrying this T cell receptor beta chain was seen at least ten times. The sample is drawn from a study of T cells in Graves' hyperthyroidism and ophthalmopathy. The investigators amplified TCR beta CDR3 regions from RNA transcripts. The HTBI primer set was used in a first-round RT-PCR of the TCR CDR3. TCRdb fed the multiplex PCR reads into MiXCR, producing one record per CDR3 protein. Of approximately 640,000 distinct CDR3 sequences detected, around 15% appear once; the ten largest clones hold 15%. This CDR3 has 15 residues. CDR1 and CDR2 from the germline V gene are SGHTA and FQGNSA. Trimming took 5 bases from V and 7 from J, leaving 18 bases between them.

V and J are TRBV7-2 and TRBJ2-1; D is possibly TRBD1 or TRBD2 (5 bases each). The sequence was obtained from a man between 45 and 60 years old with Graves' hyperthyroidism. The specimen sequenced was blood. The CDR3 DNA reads TGTGCCAGCAGCCAACCGGGACCCACGAGGAATGAGCAGTTCTTC. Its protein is CASSQPGPTRNEQFF.